The next 14 T cell receptor beta chains were all read from a single sample in a study of T cell responses to AZD1222 COVID-19 vaccine (dated by TCRdb to the early 2020s). The time point label on this specimen signifies: baseline before first vaccination. The library relied on the immunoSEQ multiplex PCR assay. The table comes from immuneACCESS by way of TCRdb, which keeps in-frame sequences with V and J called. Part of the clones is missing from these tables; in studies checked, under half for an unresolved V gene and the rest for unknown reasons. For this sample there are about 150,000 clones; under 95% appear just once. 1.5% to 2% of the sample rests with the top ten. The sequences come from peripheral blood, collected on day 0 of AZD1222 vaccination. These receptors originate from an adult in good health.

The chain joins TRBV11-2 to TRBJ1-6; a possible D gene is TRBD1 (5 bases). Deletions cut 2 bases from V and 4 bases from J, with 9 bases between. The germline V gene has CDR1 SGHAT and CDR2 FQNNGV. This CDR3 is built from 15 residues. CDR3 DNA: TGTGCCAGCAGCTTACAGGGCTCGTATAATTCACCCCTCCACTTT. It specifies CASSLQGSYNSPLHF.

The rearrangement uses TRBV6-2 or TRBV6-3 and TRBJ1-1; D gene ambiguous. The V gene lost 4 bases and the J gene lost 3 bases, with 9 bases spanning the gap. The length of the CDR3 is 13 residues. Per germline, CDR1 MNHEY and CDR2 SVGEGT. The CDR3 nucleotides are TGTGCCAGCAGTTCCGGACTGTACACTGAAGCTTTCTTT. This translates into CASSSGLYTEAFF.

This clone was seen once. The chain has TRBV11-3 and TRBJ2-2; D unclear. Germline CDR1 SGHNT, CDR2 YENEEA. The V end was cut by 5 bases, the J end by 0 bases, with 7 bases between. The CDR3 extends over 14 amino acids. The CDR3 nucleotides are TGTGCCAGCAGCCCACTCCCGAACACCGGGGAGCTGTTTTTT. Translating gives CASSPLPNTGELFF.

The gene calls are TRBV19 and TRBJ1-6; the D is unclear. Trimming stripped 8 bases from V and 6 bases from J, with 8 bases between. Germline V lookup: CDR1 LNHDA, CDR2 SQIVND (reference sequence). The CDR3 is made up of 12 amino acids. The CDR3 region is CASSQPNSPLHF. The CDR3 region has the DNA TGTGCCAGTTCGCAGCCTAATTCACCCCTCCACTTT.

The gene calls are TRBV11-2 and TRBJ1-6; D ambiguous. The V end lost 8 bases, the J end lost 10 bases, and 18 bases lay between the germline ends. This CDR3 comprises 14 residues. Germline V gives CDR1 SGHAT, CDR2 FQNNGV. DNA for the CDR3: TGTGCCAGCCTTGATCCCAGGCGGCCGTCACCCCTCCACTTT. Translation: CASLDPRRPSPLHF.

This clone was counted once. CDR3 sequence (DNA): TGTGCCAGCAGCCAAGTAGGGGGGGCCCGCTCCTACGAGCAGTACTTC. Translated: CASSQVGGARSYEQYF. The chain couples TRBV3-1 (or the pseudogene TRBV3-2) to TRBJ2-7; the D gene is possibly TRBD2 (7 bases). V was shortened by 1 base and J by 0 bases, with 13 bases between the two germline ends. Germline V gene sequence: CDR1 LGHDT, CDR2 YNNKEL (reference sequence). This CDR3 comprises 16 residues.

The V gene is TRBV29-1, the J gene TRBJ2-5; the D gene could be TRBD1 or TRBD2 (5 bases each). CDR1 and CDR2 (germline): SQVTM, ANQGSEA. The V and J ends lost 6 bases and 5 bases respectively, with 13 bases between them. The CDR3 totals 12 residues. The DNA of the CDR3 is TGCAGCGTATGGACTGGGACGGAGACCCAGTACTTC. Protein product: CSVWTGTETQYF. Based on the CDR3 plus reference TRBV29-1 and TRBJ2-5, the full variable domain is SAVISQKPSRDICQRGTSLTIQCQVDSQVTMMFWYRQQPGQSLTLIATANQGSEATYESGFVIDKFPISRPNLTFSTLTVSNMSPEDSSIYLCSVWTGTETQYFGPGTRLLVL.

Comment on this clone: Germline is not matched at one junction end, which may reflect a read error. The CDR3 coding sequence is TGTGCTAGCAGCTTAGGGGCCGGGGGGACCCAGTACTTC. It translates to CASSLGAGGTQYF. The chain uses TRBV7-7 and TRBJ2-5; D is possibly TRBD2 (6 bases). Germline-derived CDR1 and CDR2 are SSHAT and FNYEAQ (reference sequence). This CDR3 has 13 residues. Complete variable domain (other parts from reference TRBV7-7 and TRBJ2-5): GAGVSQSPRYKVTKRGQDVTLRCDPISSHATLYWYQQALGQGPEFLTYFNYEAQPDKSGLPSDRFSAERPEGSISTLTIQRTEQRDSAMYRCASSLGAGGTQYFGPGTRLLVL.

V is TRBV4-3 and J is TRBJ2-7, with D tentatively TRBD1 (6 bases). V was clipped by 0 bases and J by 6 bases, with 18 bases between them. The CDR3 has 16 residues. Looked up from germline, CDR1 is LGHNA and CDR2 is YSLEER. The CDR3 DNA sequence: TGCGCCAGCAGCCAAGATATGGGGGCCCCTCCTTGCGAGCAGTACTTC. It translates to CASSQDMGAPPCEQYF.

The genes are TRBV16 and TRBJ1-5; 10 nucleotides match TRBD1. This CDR3 comprises 16 residues. CDR1 is KGHSY, CDR2 FQNENV, per germline. Trimming took 4 bases from V and 7 from J; bases not matched to a gene: 10. This CDR3 reads CASSRPGQGKNQPQHF. The CDR3 region has the DNA TGTGCCAGCAGCCGTCCGGGACAGGGGAAAAACCAGCCCCAGCATTTT.

V is TRBV19 and J is TRBJ2-1, with 14 bases identical to TRBD2. With 5 bases clipped from V and 9 bases from J, the junction kept 9 bases outside the gene matches. This CDR3 has 16 amino acids. Looked up from germline, CDR1 is LNHDA and CDR2 is SQIVND (reference sequence). The CDR3 reads CASSPLTSGGAPEQFF. CDR3 DNA: TGTGCCAGTAGTCCTTTGACTAGCGGGGGGGCCCCTGAGCAGTTCTTC.

A single count supports this clone. The chain links TRBV6-6 to TRBJ1-1; TRBD1 agrees at 12 bases. Losses at the gene ends were 5 bases for V and 0 bases for J; bases not matched to a gene: 7. The CDR3 is 17 residues long. Looked up from germline, CDR1 is MNHNY and CDR2 is SVGAGI (reference sequence). CDR3 protein: CASSPPGTGGVNTEAFF. The CDR3 DNA follows: TGTGCCAGCAGTCCTCCCGGGACAGGGGGCGTGAACACTGAAGCTTTCTTT.

This clone was counted between two and nine times. The chain joins TRBV4-2 to TRBJ1-1, with D unresolved. Germline V gene data show CDR1 as LGHNA and CDR2 as YNFKEQ. The CDR3 is 14 amino acids. Trimming took off 1 base at V and 3 bases at J, with 9 bases between the two ends. CDR3 bases: TGTGCCAGCAGCCAAGCTGTCGGTTACACTGAAGCTTTCTTT. Translation gives CASSQAVGYTEAFF.

The V gene is TRBV15, the J gene TRBJ2-1, with TRBD2 matching 9 bases. The J segment lost 9 bases and the V segment lost 0 bases, leaving 15 bases of the junction unmatched. This CDR3 region has 18 residues. From germline, CDR1 is LNHNV and CDR2 YYDKDF (reference sequence). CDR3: CATSRDSLGGGAFLEQFF. CDR3 sequence (DNA): TGTGCCACCAGCAGAGATTCGCTCGGCGGGGGGGCCTTCCTTGAGCAGTTCTTC.